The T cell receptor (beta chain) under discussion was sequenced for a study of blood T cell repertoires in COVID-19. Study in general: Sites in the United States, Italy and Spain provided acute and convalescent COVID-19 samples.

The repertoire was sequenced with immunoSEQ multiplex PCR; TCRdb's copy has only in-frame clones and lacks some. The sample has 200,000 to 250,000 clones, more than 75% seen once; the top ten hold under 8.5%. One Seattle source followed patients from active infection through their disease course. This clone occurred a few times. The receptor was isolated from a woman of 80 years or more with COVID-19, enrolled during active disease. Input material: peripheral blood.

The CDR3 region is CASSPDTGNYGYTF. The CDR3 DNA sequence: TGTGCCAGCTCACCTGATACAGGGAACTATGGCTACACCTTC. The chain uses TRBV18 and TRBJ1-2; the D gene is possibly TRBD1 (6 bases). CDR1 and CDR2 (germline): KGHSH, LQKENI. V shed 3 bases and J shed 2 bases, with 10 bases lying between them. This CDR3 is built from 14 residues.